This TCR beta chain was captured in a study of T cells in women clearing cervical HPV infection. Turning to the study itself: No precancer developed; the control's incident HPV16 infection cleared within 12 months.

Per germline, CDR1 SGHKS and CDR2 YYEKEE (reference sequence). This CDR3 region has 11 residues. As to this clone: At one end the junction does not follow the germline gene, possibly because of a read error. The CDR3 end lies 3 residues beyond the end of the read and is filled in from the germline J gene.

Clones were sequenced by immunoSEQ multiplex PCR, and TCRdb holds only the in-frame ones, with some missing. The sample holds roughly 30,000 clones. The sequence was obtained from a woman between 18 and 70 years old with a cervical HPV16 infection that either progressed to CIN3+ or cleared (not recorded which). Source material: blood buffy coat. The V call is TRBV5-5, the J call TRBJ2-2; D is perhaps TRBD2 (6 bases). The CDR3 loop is CASSLAGVLFF. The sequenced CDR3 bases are TGTGCCAGCAGCTTGGCGGGGGTG.